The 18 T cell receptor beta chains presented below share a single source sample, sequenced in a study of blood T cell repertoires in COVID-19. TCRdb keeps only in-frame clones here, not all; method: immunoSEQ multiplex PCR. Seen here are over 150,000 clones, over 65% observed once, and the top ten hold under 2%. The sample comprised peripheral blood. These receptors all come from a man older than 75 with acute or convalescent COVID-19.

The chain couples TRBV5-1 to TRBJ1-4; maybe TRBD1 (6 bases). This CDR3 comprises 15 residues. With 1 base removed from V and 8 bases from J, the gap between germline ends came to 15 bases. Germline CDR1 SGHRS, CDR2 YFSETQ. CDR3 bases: TGCGCCAGCAGCTTGTGGGCAGGGGTCGAGGAAAAACTGTTTTTT. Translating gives CASSLWAGVEEKLFF.

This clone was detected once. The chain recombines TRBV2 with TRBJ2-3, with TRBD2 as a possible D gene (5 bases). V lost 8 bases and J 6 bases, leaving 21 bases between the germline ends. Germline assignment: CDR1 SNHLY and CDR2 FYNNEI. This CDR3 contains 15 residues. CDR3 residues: CASGGTSRSSDTQYF. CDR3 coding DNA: TGTGCCAGCGGTGGAACTAGTAGGAGTTCGGATACGCAGTATTTT.

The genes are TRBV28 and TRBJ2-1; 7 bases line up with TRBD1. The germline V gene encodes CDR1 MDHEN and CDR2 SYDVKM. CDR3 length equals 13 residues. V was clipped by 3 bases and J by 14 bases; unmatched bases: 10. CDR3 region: CASSFRRETGKFF. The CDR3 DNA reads TGTGCCAGCAGTTTTCGTCGAGAGACAGGGAAGTTCTTC.

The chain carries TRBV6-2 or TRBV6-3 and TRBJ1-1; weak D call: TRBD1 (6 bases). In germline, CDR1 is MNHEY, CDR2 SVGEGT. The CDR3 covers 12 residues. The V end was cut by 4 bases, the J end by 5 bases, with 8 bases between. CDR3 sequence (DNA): TGTGCCAGCAGTTTCAGGGGTACTGAAGCTTTCTTT. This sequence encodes CASSFRGTEAFF.

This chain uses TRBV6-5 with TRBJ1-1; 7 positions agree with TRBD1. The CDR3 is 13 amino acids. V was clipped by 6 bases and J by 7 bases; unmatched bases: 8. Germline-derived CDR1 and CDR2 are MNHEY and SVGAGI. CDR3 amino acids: CASSRGQAIEAFF. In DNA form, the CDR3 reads TGTGCCAGCAGCCGTGGACAGGCCATTGAAGCTTTCTTT.

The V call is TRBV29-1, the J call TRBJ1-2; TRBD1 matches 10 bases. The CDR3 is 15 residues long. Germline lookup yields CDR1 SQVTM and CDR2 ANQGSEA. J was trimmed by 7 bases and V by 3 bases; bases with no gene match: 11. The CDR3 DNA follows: TGCAGCGTTGAGGGACAGGGGTCGTCTGTCGGTGGCTACACCTTC. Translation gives CSVEGQGSSVGGYTF.

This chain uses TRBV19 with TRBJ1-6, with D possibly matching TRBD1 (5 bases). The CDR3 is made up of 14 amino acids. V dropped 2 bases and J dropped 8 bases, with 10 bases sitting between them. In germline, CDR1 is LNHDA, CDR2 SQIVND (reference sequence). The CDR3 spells CASSITGAHSPLHF. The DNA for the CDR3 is TGTGCCAGTAGTATAACAGGTGCACATTCACCCCTCCACTTT.

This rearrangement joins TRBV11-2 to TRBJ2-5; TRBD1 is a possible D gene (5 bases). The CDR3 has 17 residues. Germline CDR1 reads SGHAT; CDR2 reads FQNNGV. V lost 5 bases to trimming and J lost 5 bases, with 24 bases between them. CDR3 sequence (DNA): TGTGCCAGCAGCCATAGACAGCCTAAATGGGCTCGGGAGACCCAGTACTTC. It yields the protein CASSHRQPKWARETQYF.

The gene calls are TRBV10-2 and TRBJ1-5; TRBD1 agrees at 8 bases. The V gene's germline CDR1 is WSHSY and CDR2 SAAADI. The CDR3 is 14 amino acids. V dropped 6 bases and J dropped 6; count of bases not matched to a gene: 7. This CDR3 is CASRSGQGGQPQHF. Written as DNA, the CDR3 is TGCGCCAGCAGGTCCGGACAGGGAGGTCAGCCCCAGCATTTT.

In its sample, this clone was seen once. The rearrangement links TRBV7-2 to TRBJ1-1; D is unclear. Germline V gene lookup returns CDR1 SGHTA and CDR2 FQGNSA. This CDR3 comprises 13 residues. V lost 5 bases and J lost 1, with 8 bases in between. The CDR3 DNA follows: TGTGCCAGCAGCGGCCAACGGAACACTGAAGCTTTCTTT. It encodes CASSGQRNTEAFF.

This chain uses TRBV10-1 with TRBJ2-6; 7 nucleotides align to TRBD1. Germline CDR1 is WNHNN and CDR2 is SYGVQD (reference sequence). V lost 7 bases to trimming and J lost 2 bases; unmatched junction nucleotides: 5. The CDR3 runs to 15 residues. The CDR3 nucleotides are TGCGCCAGCACCCCCGGGACAGCTGGGGCCAACGTCCTGACTTTC. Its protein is CASTPGTAGANVLTF.

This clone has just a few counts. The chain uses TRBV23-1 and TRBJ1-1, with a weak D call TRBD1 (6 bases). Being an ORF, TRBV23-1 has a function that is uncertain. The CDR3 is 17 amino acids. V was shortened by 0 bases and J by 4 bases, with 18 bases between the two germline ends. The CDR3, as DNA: TGCGCCAGCAGTCAATCCACAGCCGGGACATGGGGCACTGAAGCTTTCTTT. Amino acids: CASSQSTAGTWGTEAFF.

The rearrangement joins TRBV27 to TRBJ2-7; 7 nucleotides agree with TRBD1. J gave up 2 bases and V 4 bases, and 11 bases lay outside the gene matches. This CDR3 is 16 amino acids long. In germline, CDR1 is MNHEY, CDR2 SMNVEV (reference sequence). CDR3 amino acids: CASSYRGWAGTYEQYV. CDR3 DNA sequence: TGTGCCAGCAGTTACAGGGGTTGGGCTGGGACCTACGAGCAGTACGTC.

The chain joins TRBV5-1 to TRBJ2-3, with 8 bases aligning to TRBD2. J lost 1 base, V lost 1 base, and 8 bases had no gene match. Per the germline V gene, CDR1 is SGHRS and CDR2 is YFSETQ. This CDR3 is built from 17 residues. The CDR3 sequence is CASSLRLASDRTDTQYF. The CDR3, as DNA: TGCGCCAGCAGCTTGCGACTAGCGTCTGATCGCACAGATACGCAGTATTTT.

CDR3 sequence (DNA): TGTGCCACCCAACAGGGGAACTATGGCTACACCTTC. Its protein product is CATQQGNYGYTF. The chain is built from TRBV2 and TRBJ1-2; TRBD1 aligns across 7 bases. Germline CDR1 and CDR2: SNHLY and FYNNEI. The CDR3 loop spans 12 amino acids. V gave up 10 bases and J gave up 2 bases; unmatched junction bases: 4.

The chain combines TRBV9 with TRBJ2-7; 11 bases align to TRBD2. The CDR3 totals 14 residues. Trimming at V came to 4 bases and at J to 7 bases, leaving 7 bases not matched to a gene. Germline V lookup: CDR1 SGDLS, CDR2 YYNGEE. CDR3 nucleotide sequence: TGTGCCAGCAGCCCTCTAGCGGGGGGCGGGGAGCAGTACTTC. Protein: CASSPLAGGGEQYF.

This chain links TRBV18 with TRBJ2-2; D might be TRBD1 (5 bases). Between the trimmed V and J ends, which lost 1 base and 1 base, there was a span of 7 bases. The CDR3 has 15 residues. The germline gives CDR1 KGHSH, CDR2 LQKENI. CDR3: CASSPRQGNTGELFF. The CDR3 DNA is TGTGCCAGCTCACCACGTCAGGGGAACACCGGGGAGCTGTTTTTT.

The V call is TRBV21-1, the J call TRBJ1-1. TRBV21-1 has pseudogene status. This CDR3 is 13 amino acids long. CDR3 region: CASSLRTPALAFF. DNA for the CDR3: TGTGCCAGCAGCCTACGGACTCCTGCCCTTGCTTTCTTT.